Shown below are 7 T cell receptor beta chains from a single sample sequenced in a study of cytomegalovirus exposure and HLA in healthy donors. 60 Vbeta and 13 Jbeta primers were used in PCR. Only in-frame clones appear in the TCRdb table, and some are missing; sequencing was by immunoSEQ multiplex PCR. The sample holds around 81,000 clones, roughly 63% seen once. The source material was PBMCs. Receptors originate from a man in his thirties or forties in good health and CMV-seropositive.

The gene calls are TRBV5-4 and TRBJ1-2, with D possibly TRBD1 on 5 matching bases. The CDR3 runs 13 residues. The germline V and J ends were trimmed by 4 bases and 3 bases, with 10 bases remaining between them. Germline CDR1 SGHNT, CDR2 YYREEE (reference sequence). The CDR3 DNA reads TGTGCCAGCAGCCCGGACACCGACTATGGCTACACCTTC. Translating it yields CASSPDTDYGYTF.

This clone was observed a single time. This rearrangement joins TRBV30 to TRBJ1-1, with no clear D. CDR1 GTSNPN and CDR2 SVGIG come from the germline V gene (reference sequence). Trimming removed 3 bases from V and 1 base from J, with 9 bases in between. CDR3 length equals 13 residues. CDR3 bases: TGTGCCTGGAGCCTTGTTCCGAACACTGAAGCTTTCTTT. Translation: CAWSLVPNTEAFF.

The J gene is TRBJ1-2, the V gene TRBV7-9; D remains ambiguous. CDR1 and CDR2 (germline): SEHNR, FQNEAQ (reference sequence). CDR3 length equals 14 residues. Trimming took off 1 base at V and 6 bases at J, with 12 bases between the two ends. CDR3 region: CASSLEPGSDGYTF. CDR3 sequence (DNA): TGTGCCAGCAGCTTAGAGCCGGGAAGCGATGGCTACACCTTC.

Written as DNA, the CDR3 is TGTGCCAGCAGTCCACAGGGGGCTACTAATGAAAAACTGTTTTTT. It encodes CASSPQGATNEKLFF. This chain uses TRBV28 with TRBJ1-4, with 9 bases fitting TRBD1. J gave up 2 bases and V 5 bases, and 3 bases lay outside the gene matches. The germline CDR1 and CDR2 sequences are MDHEN and SYDVKM. The CDR3 runs 15 residues.

The chain couples TRBV9 to TRBJ2-5; 8 positions match TRBD2. The CDR3 consists of 15 residues. After removal of 4 bases from V and 5 bases from J, the junction contained 10 bases not matched to a gene. The germline V gene encodes CDR1 SGDLS and CDR2 YYNGEE. The CDR3, as DNA: TGTGCCAGCAGCCCCGGGACTAGTCAAAGGGAGACCCAGTACTTC. Translating it yields CASSPGTSQRETQYF.

The chain links TRBV19 to TRBJ1-5; D remains unclear. This CDR3 is built from 15 residues. Trimming stripped 4 bases from V and 6 bases from J, with 16 bases between. Germline CDR1 LNHDA, CDR2 SQIVND (reference sequence). As DNA, the CDR3 is TGTGCCAGTAGTACCCCCCGGCTGGGAGGTCAGCCCCAGCATTTT. It codes for CASSTPRLGGQPQHF. The complete variable domain, with remaining parts taken from reference TRBV19 and TRBJ1-5, reads DGGITQSPKYLFRKEGQNVTLSCEQNLNHDAMYWYRQDPGQGLRLIYYSQIVNDFQKGDIAEGYSVSREKKESFPLTVTSAQKNPTAFYLCASSTPRLGGQPQHFGDGTRLSIL.

The chain carries TRBV28 and TRBJ2-5; D is perhaps TRBD1 (6 bases). Trimming shortened V by 6 bases and J by 7 bases, and 21 bases separated the two germline ends. Germline V gene data show CDR1 as MDHEN and CDR2 as SYDVKM. The CDR3 spans 15 residues. CDR3 nucleotide sequence: TGTGCCAGCAGCAAGACACAGGGTCTTTGGGCGACCCAGTACTTC. Residues: CASSKTQGLWATQYF. The complete variable domain, with remaining parts taken from reference TRBV28 and TRBJ2-5, reads DVKVTQSSRYLVKRTGEKVFLECVQDMDHENMFWYRQDPGLGLRLIYFSYDVKMKEKGDIPEGYSVSREKKERFSLILESASTNQTSMYLCASSKTQGLWATQYFGPGTRLLVL.